The rows below give T cell receptor beta chains drawn from one sample of a study of persistence of HIV-infected CD4 T cells. This table comes from immunoSEQ multiplex PCR, and its TCRdb copy is limited to in-frame clones, with some not included. The sample yields over 30,000 clones, around 83% seen once. These TCRs are of unknown antigen specificity. This specimen consisted of cultured CD4+ T cells from PBMCs, obtained from a patient who received antiretroviral therapy. Receptors were obtained from an adult with HIV. The donor label of this sample is uncertain. CDR3s include the opening cysteine and the closing phenylalanine or tryptophan. D genes are given only for firm matches. Clone size is not always given. Where it is, it says once, few, many or a class for expanded clones.

v_gene	len	j_gene	abundance	d_gene	CDR3nt	CDR3aa
TRBV9	15	TRBJ2-1	once	TRBD1	TGTGCCAGCAGCGGTAGGACAGGGCAAGACAATGAGCAGTTCTTC	CASSGRTGQDNEQFF
TRBV30	13	TRBJ1-1	once	NA	TGTGCCTGGAGTGTACAGTTGAACACTGAAGCTTTCTTT	CAWSVQLNTEAFF
TRBV7-9	17	TRBJ2-3	NA	NA	TGTGCCAGCAGCCCAGGCGCGGGACCTCGGGGCACAGATACGCAGTATTTT	CASSPGAGPRGTDTQYF
TRBV27	15	TRBJ1-6	NA	NA	TGTGCCAGCGGCACCCCGGGAGGGTATAATTCACCCCTCCACTTT	CASGTPGGYNSPLHF
TRBV29-1	18	TRBJ1-2	few	NA	TGCAGCGTTGAAGTGGGGGGGCTCGCTTCTTTGGGTGACTATGGCTACACCTTC	CSVEVGGLASLGDYGYTF
TRBV5-1	15	TRBJ2-7	NA	NA	TGCGCCAGCAGCTTGGTAGGAGGGGGAAACTACGAGCAGTACTTC	CASSLVGGGNYEQYF
TRBV3-1/TRBV3-2	14	TRBJ1-2	NA	NA	TGTGCCAGCAGCCAAGTGCACAGGTTACATGGCTACACCTTC	CASSQVHRLHGYTF
TRBV3-1/TRBV3-2	16	TRBJ2-3	NA	NA	TGTGCCAGCAGCCAAGAGCGGGCAGGGGGGTCAGATACGCAGTATTTT	CASSQERAGGSDTQYF
TRBV5-4	16	TRBJ2-5	once	NA	TGTGCCAGCAGCTTGGAACTAGCTCCAGGGCGGGAGACCCAGTACTTC	CASSLELAPGRETQYF
TRBV5-6	16	TRBJ1-4	NA	NA	TGTGCCAGCAGCTTGTGGGATTCCGGGACCAGTGAAAAACTGTTTTTT	CASSLWDSGTSEKLFF
TRBV29-1	13	TRBJ1-1	NA	NA	TGCAGCGTTGAAGAAAGCCAGGGCGAAGGGGCTTTCTTT	CSVEESQGEGAFF
TRBV19	15	TRBJ2-7	NA	TRBD1	TGTGCCAGTAGTATAGATTCCCAGGGGGCTTCCTGGCAGTACTTC	CASSIDSQGASWQYF
TRBV6-6	12	TRBJ2-2	NA	NA	TGTGCCAGCAACGGGGGTCCCGGGGAGCTGTTTTTT	CASNGGPGELFF
TRBV12-3/TRBV12-4	13	TRBJ1-1	NA	NA	TGTGCCAGCAGTTGGGACGAGAACACTGAAGCTTTCTTT	CASSWDENTEAFF
TRBV2	15	TRBJ1-5	NA	NA	TGTGCCAGCAGTGAGCGGGGACGAGGCAATCAGCCCCAGCATTTT	CASSERGRGNQPQHF
TRBV29-1	14	TRBJ2-5	once	NA	TGCAGCGTTGAAGTTCAGCGCCGAGGAGAGACCCAGTACTTC	CSVEVQRRGETQYF
TRBV19	14	TRBJ2-2	NA	TRBD1	TGTGCCAGTAGGTGGACAGGGGGCAGCGGGGAGCTGTTTTTT	CASRWTGGSGELFF
TRBV5-1	14	TRBJ1-1	NA	NA	TGCGCCAGCAGCTGGTCCTCAACGGGCACTGAAGCTTTCTTT	CASSWSSTGTEAFF
TRBV6-1	16	TRBJ1-3	NA	NA	TGTGCCAGCAGTGAAGGGGTAGGGGTTGGTGGAAACACCATATATTTT	CASSEGVGVGGNTIYF
TRBV9	17	TRBJ2-5	NA	NA	TGTGCCAGCAGCGTCAGCCAAGGGGCCCTAGGAGGGGAGACCCAGTACTTC	CASSVSQGALGGETQYF
TRBV5-1	14	TRBJ1-1	NA	NA	TGCGCCAGCAGCTTTGGGGGGACGAACACTGAAGCTTTCTTT	CASSFGGTNTEAFF
TRBV9	15	TRBJ1-2	NA	NA	TGTGCCAGCAGCCCCTCCTCTGGGGGGGACTATGGCTACACCTTC	CASSPSSGGDYGYTF
TRBV19	14	TRBJ2-5	NA	NA	TGTGCCAGTAGTATAGGAGCCAGGGGAGAGACCCAGTACTTC	CASSIGARGETQYF
TRBV5-6	15	TRBJ1-1	NA	TRBD1	TGTGCCAGCAGCTTCCTGGACAGGGAGCTAGTAAAAGCTTTCTTT	CASSFLDRELVKAFF
TRBV3-1/TRBV3-2	12	TRBJ2-3	NA	NA	TGTGCCAGCAGTCGACAGGCAGATACGCAGTATTTT	CASSRQADTQYF
TRBV5-4	15	TRBJ2-3	NA	NA	TGTGCCAGCAGCCCCGGGCCGACCAGCACAGATACGCAGTATTTT	CASSPGPTSTDTQYF
TRBV18	14	TRBJ1-2	NA	NA	TGTGCCAGCTCACTAAGGGGGGACGACTATGGCTACACCTTC	CASSLRGDDYGYTF
TRBV19	14	TRBJ1-3	NA	NA	TGTGCCAGTAGTCCCGGGACGGGCGGAAACACCATATATTTT	CASSPGTGGNTIYF
TRBV30	12	TRBJ1-1	NA	TRBD1	TGTGCCTGGAATACAGGGGCCACTGAAGCTTTCTTT	CAWNTGATEAFF
TRBV5-6	13	TRBJ2-5	once	NA	TGTGCCAGCAGCTTGATTTGGCAAGAGACCCAGTACTTC	CASSLIWQETQYF
TRBV5-5	15	TRBJ2-7	NA	TRBD1	TGTGCCAGCAGCTTCTCGGACAGGGTTGACTACGAGCAGTACTTC	CASSFSDRVDYEQYF
TRBV12-3/TRBV12-4	13	TRBJ1-2	NA	NA	TGTGCCAGCAGTCGTACAGGGAAGGATGGCTACACCTTC	CASSRTGKDGYTF
TRBV5-6	14	TRBJ2-3	NA	NA	TGTGCCAGCAGCTTGTGGGCAGCAACAGATACGCAGTATTTT	CASSLWAATDTQYF
TRBV5-4	15	TRBJ2-1	NA	TRBD1	TGTGCCAGCAGCTTCAGACAGGGGGCGGTCAATGAGCAGTTCTTC	CASSFRQGAVNEQFF
TRBV5-1	14	TRBJ1-6	NA	NA	TGCGCCAGCAGCTCGGACGGATTTAATTCACCCCTCCACTTT	CASSSDGFNSPLHF
TRBV6-5	14	TRBJ2-2	NA	NA	TGTGCCAGTCAAAGAACACAGAACACCGGGGAGCTGTTTTTT	CASQRTQNTGELFF
TRBV3-1/TRBV3-2	16	TRBJ1-4	NA	TRBD1	TGTGCCAGCAGCCAAGGGCCGGGACAGGGGAGCGAAAAACTGTTTTTT	CASSQGPGQGSEKLFF
TRBV5-1	15	TRBJ2-5	NA	TRBD1	TGCGCCAGCAGCGTTGGACAGGGGGCATTTGAGACCCAGTACTTC	CASSVGQGAFETQYF
TRBV25-1	13	TRBJ1-2	NA	TRBD1	TGTGCCAGCACAGGGGGCGCGTTTCGAGGCTACACCTTC	CASTGGAFRGYTF
TRBV9	14	TRBJ2-3	NA	NA	TGTGCCAGCAGCCCCAGGACAGCGGTCAATACGCAGTATTTT	CASSPRTAVNTQYF
TRBV3-1/TRBV3-2	14	TRBJ1-1	few	TRBD1	TGTGCCAGCAGCCAAGGACAGGGCGGCACTGAAGCTTTCTTT	CASSQGQGGTEAFF
TRBV4-1	14	TRBJ1-4	NA	NA	TGCGCCAGCAGCCAAGTCCGCAGGGAACTAGGACTGTTTTTT	CASSQVRRELGLFF
TRBV19	15	TRBJ1-3	NA	NA	TGTGCCAGTAGCCGATCTCCGGGCCCTGGAAACACCATATATTTT	CASSRSPGPGNTIYF
TRBV27	13	TRBJ1-4	NA	NA	TGTGCCAGCAGAGGGGGGGGGAATGAAAAACTGTTTTTT	CASRGGGNEKLFF
TRBV6-5	16	TRBJ1-1	NA	TRBD1	TGTGCCAGCAGTTCCCAGGGGGGTCGGCTGAGCACTGAAGCTTTCTTT	CASSSQGGRLSTEAFF
TRBV7-8	13	TRBJ1-1	NA	TRBD1	TGTGCCAGCAGCTTAGCCGGGACAGCTGAAGCTTTCTTT	CASSLAGTAEAFF
TRBV13	16	TRBJ1-4	NA	NA	TGTGCCAGCAGCTTGGATCGAGGGGCGGGGAGTGAAAAACTGTTTTTT	CASSLDRGAGSEKLFF
TRBV19	13	TRBJ2-7	NA	NA	TGTGCCAGTAGTATCGAGGGAGCCCGCGAGCAGTACTTC	CASSIEGAREQYF
TRBV2	12	TRBJ2-1	NA	NA	TGTGCCAGCAGCGGGGACTACAATGAGCAGTTCTTC	CASSGDYNEQFF
TRBV24-1	16	TRBJ2-1	NA	TRBD2	TGTGCCACCAGTGATCCTACTAGCGGGGGGCTCAATGAGCAGTTCTTC	CATSDPTSGGLNEQFF
TRBV5-1	14	TRBJ1-2	NA	TRBD1	TGCGCCAGCAGCTTACCCGACAGGGGCTATGGCTACACCTTC	CASSLPDRGYGYTF